Presented here are 12 T cell receptor beta chains from one specimen sequenced in a study of PD-1 blockade in classical Hodgkin lymphoma. All the patients suffered relapse after autologous stem cell transplantation, and brentuximab vedotin exposure differed. Assay used: immunoSEQ multiplex PCR; TCRdb lists only in-frame clones, some missing. The sample includes 35,000 to 45,000 clones, over 65% seen only once; the top ten take around 2.8%. This specimen consisted of peripheral blood mononuclear cells (PBMCs), obtained before the second cycle of nivolumab. These receptors originate from a human donor with classical Hodgkin lymphoma.

In this sample, this clone turned up once. J is TRBJ2-1 and V is TRBV7-9; D possibly corresponds to TRBD2 (6 bases). CDR3 size: 16 residues. V was shortened by 5 bases and J by 3 bases, with 17 bases between the two germline ends. The germline V gene has CDR1 SEHNR and CDR2 FQNEAQ (reference sequence). CDR3 sequence: CASSGSGRPFYNEQFF. The CDR3 bases are TGTGCCAGCAGCGGGTCTGGGAGGCCGTTCTACAATGAGCAGTTCTTC.

By share, this clone ranks as medium-sized. This sequence joins TRBV30 and TRBJ2-2; D perhaps matches TRBD2 (6 bases). The germline V and J ends were trimmed by 0 bases and 5 bases, with 16 bases remaining between them. The germline V gene encodes CDR1 GTSNPN and CDR2 SVGIG (reference sequence). There are 16 residues in the CDR3. The CDR3 loop is CAWSVPAGQGTGELFF. CDR3 nucleotides: TGTGCCTGGAGTGTTCCAGCGGGCCAAGGTACCGGGGAGCTGTTTTTT.

The rearrangement joins TRBV27 to TRBJ1-5; weak D call: TRBD1 (5 bases). From germline, CDR1 is MNHEY and CDR2 SMNVEV (reference sequence). The V gene lost 0 bases and the J gene lost 5 bases, with 14 bases spanning the gap. This CDR3 has 16 amino acids. CDR3 DNA: TGTGCCAGCAGTTTATCAGTGGGGGAGGCGGATCAGCCCCAGCATTTT. Translating gives CASSLSVGEADQPQHF.

The rearrangement uses TRBV28 and TRBJ1-3; D gene unclear. Trimming took off 5 bases at V and 0 bases at J, with 8 bases between the two ends. This CDR3 is 14 amino acids long. CDR1 and CDR2 (germline): MDHEN, SYDVKM. This chain's CDR3 is CASSKGGSGNTIYF. In DNA, the CDR3 is TGTGCCAGCAGTAAAGGAGGCTCTGGAAACACCATATATTTT.

The V call is TRBV7-9, the J call TRBJ1-2; 12 bases map to TRBD1. J was trimmed by 7 bases and V by 3 bases; bases with no gene match: 3. The CDR3 covers 14 residues. Germline V lookup: CDR1 SEHNR, CDR2 FQNEAQ (reference sequence). The CDR3 loop reads CASSLGQGARGYTF. In nucleotides, the CDR3 is TGTGCCAGCAGCTTGGGACAGGGGGCGCGTGGCTACACCTTC.

The V call is TRBV9, the J call TRBJ2-2; 9 bases line up with TRBD2. Germline V CDR1 and CDR2: SGDLS, YYNGEE. There are 15 residues in the CDR3. Losses at the gene ends were 1 base for V and 7 bases for J; bases not matched to a gene: 5. The CDR3 nucleotides are TGTGCCAGCAGCGTAATAGCGGGAGCGATCGGGGAGCTGTTTTTT. This codes for CASSVIAGAIGELFF.

Details on this clone: Germline and junction disagree at one end, which may indicate a read error. The chain links TRBV7-7 to TRBJ1-1, with D maybe TRBD1 (6 bases). Germline V lookup: CDR1 SSHAT, CDR2 FNYEAQ (reference sequence). The CDR3 runs to 14 residues. CDR3 in DNA: TGTGCTAGCAGCTTCCTGGACAGGAACACTGAAGCTTTCTTT. Its protein is CASSFLDRNTEAFF.

This clone occurred once. The rearrangement uses TRBV4-3 and TRBJ1-5; D is unclear. V was clipped by 5 bases and J by 7 bases, with 12 bases between them. Germline values: CDR1 LGHNA, CDR2 YSLEER. The CDR3 is 13 residues long. CDR3 nucleotides: TGCGCCAGCAGCGCCCGGGATGGGCAGCCCCAGCATTTT. This gives the protein CASSARDGQPQHF.

This chain links TRBV7-3 with TRBJ2-1, with a tentative D call TRBD2 (6 bases). V lost 5 bases and J lost 8, with 16 bases in between. There are 14 residues in the CDR3. CDR1 is SGHTA and CDR2 is FQGTGA in the germline V gene. The CDR3 spells CASSLLTEGDEQFF. The CDR3 DNA is TGTGCCAGCAGCCTCCTGACGGAGGGCGATGAGCAGTTCTTC.

The chain has TRBV27 and TRBJ1-6; D is perhaps TRBD1 (6 bases). From germline, CDR1 is MNHEY and CDR2 SMNVEV (reference sequence). The CDR3 sequence is 15 residues long. V gave up 7 bases and J gave up 8 bases, with 18 bases separating them. The CDR3 is CASKVPQGSYSPLHF. The CDR3 region has the DNA TGTGCCAGCAAAGTCCCCCAGGGGTCCTATTCACCCCTCCACTTT.

The chain employs TRBV5-8 and TRBJ2-5, with 10 bases that match TRBD1. CDR1 and CDR2 (germline): SGHTS, YDEGEE. Trimming at V came to 4 bases and at J to 5 bases, leaving 8 bases not matched to a gene. The CDR3 sequence is 15 residues long. The CDR3 DNA reads TGTGCCAGCAGCGCCCGGGACAGGGGAGCGGAGACCCAGTACTTC. It is translated as CASSARDRGAETQYF.

The chain links TRBV29-1 to TRBJ2-7; either TRBD1 or TRBD2 may fit D (5 bases each). The V gene's germline CDR1 is SQVTM and CDR2 ANQGSEA. Trimming left V 3 bases short and J 3 bases short, with 18 bases between. This CDR3 has 15 residues. The CDR3 loop is CSVDGVGASFYEQYF. DNA of the CDR3: TGCAGCGTTGACGGCGTCGGGGCATCATTCTACGAGCAGTACTTC.